Reported below is one T cell receptor beta chain. Its antigen is not known. These data come from a study of molecular identifiers for immune sequencing clone quantification. Study conclusions and caveats: Reportedly, one cell's Jurkat TCR RNA was detected within 1,200,000 naive CD8 cells.

Input for naive CD8 libraries was roughly 17,000 to 1,100,000 sorted cells; the RNA fraction used was 10%, 30% or 50%. V lost 3 bases and J lost 6, with 8 bases in between. The CDR3 has 13 amino acids. Germline loops: CDR1 LNHDA, CDR2 SQIVND (reference sequence). For bulk TCR libraries, previously described methods and listed TCR primers were used. TCRdb re-derived calls from the PCR reads in MiXCR, one entry per CDR3 protein. The sample comprises 400,000 to 600,000 distinct CDR3 sequences, around 21% of which are singletons, and approximately 0.84% rests with the top ten. This sequence was found in a human donor in good health. Some libraries in this study had Jurkat cell RNA spiked in. The chain employs TRBV19 and TRBJ2-2; D gene ambiguous. The sample taken for sequencing was naive CD8+ T cells from blood, with Jurkat cell RNA spiked in. Documented subset: FACS-sorted CD8+CD4-CCR7+CD45RA+ naive T cells. The DNA of the CDR3 is TGTGCCAGTAGTATGCAGAGCGCCGGGGAGCTGTTTTTT. Translated: CASSMQSAGELFF.